These T cell receptor beta chains were read from a single sample in a study of CD4 T cells in relation to SARS-CoV-2 and coronaviruses. Repertoires were generated with immunoSEQ multiplex PCR, while TCRdb's copy carries only in-frame clones and drops some. This sample has 21,000 or so clones; around 75% occur once, and the top ten carry around an eighth. Their recognized antigens are unknown. Sequencing used CD4+ T cells from PBMCs, cultured in vitro. The receptors shown here come from a human donor in good health. The CDR3 runs from the conserved cysteine through the conserved F or W. Fields, in order: V gene, J gene, D gene, CDR3 protein. A D gene is named only where the DNA matches it firmly.

V gene: TRBV19; J gene: TRBJ1-2; D gene: TRBD1; CDR3 protein: CASSIKPGQGVAGYTF
V gene: TRBV11-3; J gene: TRBJ2-1; D gene: TRBD2; CDR3 protein: CASSLLAGEQFF
V gene: TRBV10-1; J gene: TRBJ2-5; D gene: .; CDR3 protein: CASSEFEQETQYF
V gene: TRBV19; J gene: TRBJ2-4; D gene: .; CDR3 protein: CASSDQVPRYIQYF
V gene: TRBV9; J gene: TRBJ2-7; D gene: TRBD1; CDR3 protein: CASSVGDRVRHEQYF
V gene: TRBV4-1; J gene: TRBJ2-1; D gene: .; CDR3 protein: CASSQDGGWNEQFF
V gene: TRBV15; J gene: TRBJ1-1; D gene: TRBD1; CDR3 protein: CATSDGTGGTEAFF
V gene: TRBV7-9; J gene: TRBJ2-6; D gene: TRBD2; CDR3 protein: CASSFRAAGAGANVLTF
V gene: TRBV5-1; J gene: TRBJ2-5; D gene: .; CDR3 protein: CASSSAGDWGQETQYF
V gene: TRBV30; J gene: TRBJ2-7; D gene: .; CDR3 protein: CAWSPDRMKYF
V gene: TRBV7-8; J gene: TRBJ2-7; D gene: .; CDR3 protein: CASSLPPGTYEQYF
V gene: TRBV6-5; J gene: TRBJ2-4; D gene: .; CDR3 protein: CASSRPGWTDIQYF
V gene: TRBV7-2; J gene: TRBJ2-1; D gene: TRBD2; CDR3 protein: CASSFGSGSGNEQFF
V gene: TRBV4-1; J gene: TRBJ1-3; D gene: TRBD1; CDR3 protein: CASSHNRGGGNTIYF
V gene: TRBV6-5; J gene: TRBJ2-7; D gene: TRBD2; CDR3 protein: CASSPVGTRIYEQYF
V gene: TRBV27; J gene: TRBJ1-1; D gene: .; CDR3 protein: CASSLNWNTEAFF
V gene: TRBV3-1/TRBV3-2; J gene: TRBJ1-1; D gene: TRBD1; CDR3 protein: CASSQVLTGVSTEAFF
V gene: TRBV24-1; J gene: TRBJ1-2; D gene: TRBD1; CDR3 protein: CAPGRRQGPPCTF
V gene: TRBV18; J gene: TRBJ1-6; D gene: .; CDR3 protein: CASSPQARSNNSPLHF
V gene: TRBV28; J gene: TRBJ2-4; D gene: .; CDR3 protein: CASSFGGGKNIQYF
V gene: TRBV2; J gene: TRBJ2-7; D gene: .; CDR3 protein: CASSENSRGLAYHYEQYF
V gene: TRBV5-1; J gene: TRBJ2-7; D gene: .; CDR3 protein: CASSGGPDRRSYEQYF
V gene: TRBV2; J gene: TRBJ1-6; D gene: .; CDR3 protein: CASLRGGTYNSPLHF
V gene: TRBV9; J gene: TRBJ2-1; D gene: .; CDR3 protein: CASSPREGGIYNEQFF
V gene: TRBV5-6; J gene: TRBJ1-5; D gene: .; CDR3 protein: CASTRRTSNQPQHF
V gene: TRBV7-3; J gene: TRBJ2-1; D gene: TRBD1; CDR3 protein: CASSAYVGDRVRAYNEQFF
V gene: TRBV3-1/TRBV3-2; J gene: TRBJ2-1; D gene: .; CDR3 protein: CASRVTPSSYNEQFF
V gene: TRBV18; J gene: TRBJ1-1; D gene: .; CDR3 protein: CASSPPRTVSVTNTEAFF
V gene: TRBV5-6; J gene: TRBJ2-1; D gene: TRBD2; CDR3 protein: CASSYSAGAHYNEQFF
V gene: TRBV11-2; J gene: TRBJ1-1; D gene: TRBD1; CDR3 protein: CASSYGQAQNTEAFF
V gene: TRBV28; J gene: TRBJ1-4; D gene: .; CDR3 protein: CASSFPQPGRDEKLFF
V gene: TRBV4-1; J gene: TRBJ2-2; D gene: .; CDR3 protein: CASSLYYDWTGELFF
V gene: TRBV2; J gene: TRBJ2-7; D gene: TRBD2; CDR3 protein: CASSGTGRVNEQYF
V gene: TRBV7-8; J gene: TRBJ2-1; D gene: TRBD2; CDR3 protein: CASSPGLASGNEQFF
V gene: TRBV6-1; J gene: TRBJ1-5; D gene: TRBD1; CDR3 protein: CASSEGQGGHQPQHF
V gene: TRBV11-1; J gene: TRBJ2-1; D gene: TRBD2; CDR3 protein: CASSLLLAGEGQFF
V gene: TRBV10-3; J gene: TRBJ2-7; D gene: TRBD1; CDR3 protein: CATARQGEDEQYF
V gene: TRBV5-6; J gene: TRBJ1-5; D gene: .; CDR3 protein: CASSREPLGPQHF
V gene: TRBV7-7; J gene: TRBJ2-1; D gene: .; CDR3 protein: CASSLMGTGSSYNEQFF
V gene: TRBV19; J gene: TRBJ1-5; D gene: TRBD1; CDR3 protein: CASSYWTGKGNQPQHF
V gene: TRBV5-6; J gene: TRBJ1-5; D gene: TRBD1; CDR3 protein: CASSKGQGGSIPHF
V gene: TRBV3-1/TRBV3-2; J gene: TRBJ2-1; D gene: TRBD2; CDR3 protein: CASSPIYASGAYNEQFF
V gene: TRBV11-3; J gene: TRBJ2-7; D gene: .; CDR3 protein: CASSTQRGEQYF
V gene: TRBV3-1/TRBV3-2; J gene: TRBJ2-7; D gene: .; CDR3 protein: CASSPGLLYEQYF
V gene: TRBV5-1; J gene: TRBJ1-1; D gene: .; CDR3 protein: CASSTDSLNTEAFF
V gene: TRBV9; J gene: TRBJ2-2; D gene: TRBD2; CDR3 protein: CASSVDPAGGTNTGELFF
V gene: TRBV24-1; J gene: TRBJ2-3; D gene: TRBD1; CDR3 protein: CATSDRGQASDTQYF
V gene: TRBV6-5; J gene: TRBJ2-7; D gene: .; CDR3 protein: CASTKGLGYEQYF
V gene: TRBV10-1; J gene: TRBJ2-7; D gene: .; CDR3 protein: CASSLSRGYEQYF
V gene: TRBV19; J gene: TRBJ1-5; D gene: .; CDR3 protein: CASSIVRVGQPQHF
V gene: TRBV7-3; J gene: TRBJ2-1; D gene: .; CDR3 protein: CASSSSGTGHYNEQFF
V gene: TRBV7-8; J gene: TRBJ1-1; D gene: .; CDR3 protein: CASSSGGVLVTEAFF
V gene: TRBV2; J gene: TRBJ1-1; D gene: TRBD1; CDR3 protein: CASINGQGAIRAFF
V gene: TRBV24-1; J gene: TRBJ2-3; D gene: .; CDR3 protein: CATSDQRTPDTQYF
V gene: TRBV14; J gene: TRBJ2-3; D gene: .; CDR3 protein: CASSPSFLQTDTQYF